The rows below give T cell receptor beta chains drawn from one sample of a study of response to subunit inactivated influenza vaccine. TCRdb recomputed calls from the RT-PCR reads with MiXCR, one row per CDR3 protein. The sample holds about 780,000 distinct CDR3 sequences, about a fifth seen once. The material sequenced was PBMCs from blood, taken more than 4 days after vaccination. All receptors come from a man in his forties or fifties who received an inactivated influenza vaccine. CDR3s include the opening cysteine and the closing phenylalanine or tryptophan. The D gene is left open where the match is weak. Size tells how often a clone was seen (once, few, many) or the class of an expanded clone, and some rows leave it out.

CAISEQTSGQETQYF | TGTGCCATCAGTGAGCAGACCTCGGGACAAGAGACCCAGTACTTC | NA | few | TRBJ2-5 | 15 | TRBV10-3
CSAIAASYNEQFF | TGCAGTGCTATAGCGGCTTCCTACAATGAGCAGTTCTTC | NA | NA | TRBJ2-1 | 13 | TRBV20-1
CASRGLADTQYF | TGTGCCAGCAGGGGACTAGCAGATACGCAGTATTTT | TRBD2 | NA | TRBJ2-3 | 12 | TRBV9
CASSYPERTNTGELFF | TGTGCCAGCAGTTACCCCGAACGGACGAACACCGGGGAGCTGTTTTTT | NA | NA | TRBJ2-2 | 16 | TRBV6-5
CASSPQLTNTGELFF | TGTGCCAGCTCACCACAACTTACCAACACCGGGGAGCTGTTTTTT | NA | many | TRBJ2-2 | 15 | TRBV18
CASSNSGRGSYEQYF | TGTGCCAGCAGCAACAGCGGGAGGGGATCCTACGAGCAGTACTTC | TRBD2 | NA | TRBJ2-7 | 15 | TRBV7-9
CASSRREDEQYF | TGTGCCAGCAGCCGGCGGGAAGACGAGCAGTACTTC | NA | few | TRBJ2-7 | 12 | TRBV7-9
CASSPYGTGVRETQYF | TGTGCCAGCAGTCCCTACGGGACAGGGGTACGGGAGACCCAGTACTTC | TRBD1 | NA | TRBJ2-5 | 16 | TRBV6-1
CASSLGGQAVRGYEQYF | TGTGCCAGCAGCTTAGGGGGACAGGCGGTTCGGGGCTACGAGCAGTACTTC | TRBD1 | once | TRBJ2-7 | 17 | TRBV11-2
CASSSPAGGPLNEQFF | TGTGCCAGCAGTTCCCCGGCGGGAGGGCCCCTCAATGAGCAGTTCTTC | TRBD2 | NA | TRBJ2-1 | 16 | TRBV28
CASSESLTGLYEQYF | TGTGCCAGCAGTGAAAGCCTCACAGGGTTGTACGAGCAGTACTTC | NA | few | TRBJ2-7 | 15 | TRBV6-1
CASSRQTGQETQYF | TGTGCCAGCAGCCGACAGACAGGCCAAGAGACCCAGTACTTC | NA | NA | TRBJ2-5 | 14 | TRBV7-2
CASSLVRGMPYEQYF | TGTGCCAGCAGTTTAGTCAGGGGGATGCCCTACGAGCAGTACTTC | TRBD1 | few | TRBJ2-7 | 15 | TRBV12-3/TRBV12-4
CASSYWQSTGELFF | TGTGCCAGCAGTTATTGGCAGAGCACCGGGGAGCTGTTTTTT | NA | few | TRBJ2-2 | 14 | TRBV6-5